Included here is one T cell receptor beta chain sequence, with context. Its antigen is still unknown. The sample belongs to a study of T-cell memory formation after mild COVID-19. Across the study: Clusters were largely donor specific. Study findings and constraints: Clones shrinking between day 15 and 85 showed a balanced CD4/CD8 split, and those that grew later tilted toward CD4+. Cross-reactive memory apparently joined, as some responding clones appeared in pre-infection memory.

5'RACE primed from the constant segment yielded TCR alpha and TCR beta cDNA libraries bearing sample barcodes and UMIs. TCRdb re-called the 5' RACE reads with MiXCR, one entry per CDR3 protein. Of about 410,000 distinct CDR3 sequences listed, 23% are singletons. This CDR3 spans 15 amino acids. The germline V gene encodes CDR1 SEHNR and CDR2 FQNEAQ (reference sequence). V lost 6 bases and J lost 5; bases outside the gene matches: 7. The V and J genes are TRBV7-9 and TRBJ2-1; 10 bases map to TRBD2. Material: PBMCs or a T cell subset sorted from them (not recorded which). This receptor was obtained from an adult woman who had mild COVID-19 (a few samples of this study predate the infection). Cell type and time point are not known. For the CDR3, the DNA is TGTGCCAGCAGTAGGGGACTAGCGATCCACAATGAGCAGTTCTTC. It is translated as CASSRGLAIHNEQFF.